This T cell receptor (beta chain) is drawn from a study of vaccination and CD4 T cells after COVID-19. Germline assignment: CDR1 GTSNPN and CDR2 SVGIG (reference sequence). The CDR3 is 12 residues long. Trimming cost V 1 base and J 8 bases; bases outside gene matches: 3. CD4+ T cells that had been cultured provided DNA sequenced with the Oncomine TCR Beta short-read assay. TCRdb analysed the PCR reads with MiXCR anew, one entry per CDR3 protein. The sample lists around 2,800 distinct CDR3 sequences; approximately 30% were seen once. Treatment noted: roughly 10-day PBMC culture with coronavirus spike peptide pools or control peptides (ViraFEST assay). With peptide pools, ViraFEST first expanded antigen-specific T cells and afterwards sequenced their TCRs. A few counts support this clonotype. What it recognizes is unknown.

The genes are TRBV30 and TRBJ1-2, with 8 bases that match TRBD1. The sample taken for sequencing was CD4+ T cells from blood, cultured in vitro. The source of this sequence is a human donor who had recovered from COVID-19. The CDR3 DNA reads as TGTGCCTGGAGTGCCAACAGGGGGGGCTACACCTTC. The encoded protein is CAWSANRGGYTF.